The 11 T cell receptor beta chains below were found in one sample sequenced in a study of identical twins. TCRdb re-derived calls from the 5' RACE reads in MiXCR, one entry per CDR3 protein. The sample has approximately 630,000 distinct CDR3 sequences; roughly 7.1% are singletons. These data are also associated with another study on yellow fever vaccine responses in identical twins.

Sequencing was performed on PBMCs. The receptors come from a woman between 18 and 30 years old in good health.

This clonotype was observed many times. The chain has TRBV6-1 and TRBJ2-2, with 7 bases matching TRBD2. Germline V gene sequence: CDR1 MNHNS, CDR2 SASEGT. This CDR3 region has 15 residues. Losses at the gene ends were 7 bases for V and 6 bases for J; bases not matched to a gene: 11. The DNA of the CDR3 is TGTGCCAGCATCCCGACTAGCCCATCGGCCGGGGAGCTGTTTTTT. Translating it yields CASIPTSPSAGELFF.

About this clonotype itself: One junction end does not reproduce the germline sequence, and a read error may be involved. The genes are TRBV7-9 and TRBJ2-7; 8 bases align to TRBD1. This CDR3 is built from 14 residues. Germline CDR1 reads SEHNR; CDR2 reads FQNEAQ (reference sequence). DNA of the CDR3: TGTGCCAGCAGCGTAGCAGGGGGCAAGGACGAGCAGTACTTC. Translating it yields CASSVAGGKDEQYF.

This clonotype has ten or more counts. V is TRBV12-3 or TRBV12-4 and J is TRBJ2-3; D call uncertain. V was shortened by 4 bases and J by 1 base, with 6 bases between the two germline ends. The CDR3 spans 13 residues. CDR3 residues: CASSSARTDTQYF. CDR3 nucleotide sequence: TGTGCCAGCAGTTCGGCCCGCACAGATACGCAGTATTTT.

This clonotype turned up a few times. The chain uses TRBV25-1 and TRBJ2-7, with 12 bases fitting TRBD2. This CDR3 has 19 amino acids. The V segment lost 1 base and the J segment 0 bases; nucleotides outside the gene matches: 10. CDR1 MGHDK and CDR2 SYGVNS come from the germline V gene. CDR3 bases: TGTGCCAGCAGTGAATCAGGACTAGCGGGACTTCCAAGCTCCTACGAGCAGTACTTC. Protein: CASSESGLAGLPSSYEQYF.

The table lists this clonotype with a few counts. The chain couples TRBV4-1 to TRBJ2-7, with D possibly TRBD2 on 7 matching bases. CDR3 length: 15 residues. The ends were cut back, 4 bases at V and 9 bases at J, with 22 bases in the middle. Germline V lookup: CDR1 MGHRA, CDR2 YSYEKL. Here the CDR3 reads CASSLGGGALGGQYF. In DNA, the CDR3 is TGCGCCAGCAGCCTAGGAGGGGGGGCACTAGGGGGGCAGTACTTC.

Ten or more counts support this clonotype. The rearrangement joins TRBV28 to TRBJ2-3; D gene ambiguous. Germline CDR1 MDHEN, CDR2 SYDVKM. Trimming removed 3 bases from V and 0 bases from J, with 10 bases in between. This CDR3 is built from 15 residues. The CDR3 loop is CASSFLHLSTDTQYF. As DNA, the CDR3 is TGTGCCAGCAGTTTTTTACATCTTAGCACAGATACGCAGTATTTT.

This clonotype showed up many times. The CDR3 DNA reads as TGTGCCATCAGTGAAAGGGAGAACACTGAAGCTTTCTTT. Translating gives CAISERENTEAFF. The chain joins TRBV10-3 to TRBJ1-1; D is unclear. Per germline, CDR1 ENHRY and CDR2 SYGVKD. There are 13 residues in the CDR3. The V end was cut by 3 bases, the J end by 1 base, with 6 bases between.

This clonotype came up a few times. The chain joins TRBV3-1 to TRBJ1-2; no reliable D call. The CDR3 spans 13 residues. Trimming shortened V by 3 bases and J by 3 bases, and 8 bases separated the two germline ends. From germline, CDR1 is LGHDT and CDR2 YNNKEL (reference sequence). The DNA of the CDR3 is TGTGCCAGCAGCCAGGGTTGGGACTATGGCTACACCTTC. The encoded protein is CASSQGWDYGYTF.

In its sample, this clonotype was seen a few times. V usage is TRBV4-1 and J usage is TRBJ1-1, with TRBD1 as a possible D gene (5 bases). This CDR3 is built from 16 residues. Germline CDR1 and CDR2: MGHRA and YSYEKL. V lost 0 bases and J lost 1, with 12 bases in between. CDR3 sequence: CASSQDRGTWNTEAFF. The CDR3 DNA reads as TGCGCCAGCAGCCAAGATCGGGGCACGTGGAACACTGAAGCTTTCTTT.

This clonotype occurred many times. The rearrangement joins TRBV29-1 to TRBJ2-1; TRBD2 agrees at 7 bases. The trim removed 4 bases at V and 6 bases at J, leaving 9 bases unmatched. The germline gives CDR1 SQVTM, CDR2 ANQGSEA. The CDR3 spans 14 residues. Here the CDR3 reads CSVVGGSESNEQFF. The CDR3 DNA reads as TGCAGCGTTGTAGGCGGGAGTGAATCCAATGAGCAGTTCTTC.

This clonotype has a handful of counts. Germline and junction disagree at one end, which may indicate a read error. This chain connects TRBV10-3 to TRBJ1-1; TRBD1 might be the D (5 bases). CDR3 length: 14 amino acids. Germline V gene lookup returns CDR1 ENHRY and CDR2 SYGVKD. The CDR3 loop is CAINEGTGNTEAFF. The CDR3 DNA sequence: TGTGCCATCAATGAGGGGACCGGGAACACTGAAGCTTTCTTT.